This T cell receptor (beta chain) was identified during a study of blood T cell repertoires in COVID-19. About the study: Samples taken during acute and convalescent COVID-19 were collected in the United States, Italy and Spain. Nucleic acid was either cDNA or gDNA, and it came from T cells, B-cell-depleted T cells, or PBMCs.

Per the study methods: Nucleated cell number was recorded as an estimate derived from reference gene primer amplification. Some clones are missing from TCRdb's copy, which holds only in-frame ones; the method was immunoSEQ multiplex PCR. The V and J calls and the clone size are those of that table, but D and trimming were determined from the DNA. This table holds some 58,000 clones, 70% to 90% found once. J gave up 5 bases and V 7 bases, and 7 bases lay outside the gene matches. The CDR3 runs 15 residues. Per germline, CDR1 LGHDT and CDR2 YNNKEL (reference sequence). The chain recombines TRBV3-1 (or the pseudogene TRBV3-2) with TRBJ1-6, with 8 bases fitting TRBD1. Source material: peripheral blood. The receptor's source is a man aged 40-49 years with acute or convalescent COVID-19. The CDR3 DNA sequence: TGTGCCAGCACCCCGACAGGGGCCAATAATTCACCCCTCCACTTT. It codes for CASTPTGANNSPLHF.